This passage covers 7 T cell receptor beta chains from one sample sequenced in a study of blood T cell repertoires in COVID-19. Here immunoSEQ multiplex PCR was the method, and the copy in TCRdb shows in-frame clones only, minus some. The table lists about 320,000 clones, approximately 88% of them singletons, with under 6% in the top ten. Source material: PBMCs or T cells enriched from blood (not recorded which). These receptors were collected from a man between 25 and 39 years old who had recovered from COVID-19.

The rearrangement joins TRBV2 to TRBJ1-3, with 7 bases matching TRBD1. Germline V lookup: CDR1 SNHLY, CDR2 FYNNEI. The CDR3 extends over 14 amino acids. Trimming cost V 10 bases and J 2 bases; bases outside gene matches: 8. CDR3 coding DNA: TGTGCCACCCCTCGGACAGGTCCTGGAAACACCATATATTTT. Translating gives CATPRTGPGNTIYF.

This sequence joins TRBV5-1 and TRBJ2-7; D remains ambiguous. Trimming shortened V by 0 bases and J by 3 bases, and 13 bases separated the two germline ends. The CDR3 is made up of 15 amino acids. Germline assignment: CDR1 SGHRS and CDR2 YFSETQ. CDR3 in amino acids: CASSLAPGTGYEQYF. The CDR3 region has the DNA TGCGCCAGCAGCTTGGCCCCGGGTACGGGCTACGAGCAGTACTTC.

The CDR3 here is CASSASGSGGVFYEQYF. The DNA for the CDR3 is TGTGCCAGCAGCGCATCCGGGAGCGGGGGGGTTTTCTACGAGCAGTACTTC. V gene TRBV2 combines with J gene TRBJ2-7, with 10 bases matching TRBD2. There are 17 residues in the CDR3. V shed 6 bases and J 3 bases; nucleotides not matched to a gene: 14. Germline CDR1 reads SNHLY; CDR2 reads FYNNEI. The full variable domain, rest sourced from reference TRBV2 and TRBJ2-7, is EPEVTQTPSHQVTQMGQEVILRCVPISNHLYFYWYRQILGQKVEFLVSFYNNEISEKSEIFDDQFSVERPDGSNFTLKIRSTKLEDSAMYFCASSASGSGGVFYEQYFGPGTRLTVT.

This chain joins TRBV20-1 and TRBJ1-2; 8 nucleotides line up with TRBD1. The V gene end was trimmed by 3 bases and the J gene end by 3 bases; junction bases not matched to a gene: 6. The CDR3 totals 14 residues. The germline V gene has CDR1 DFQATT and CDR2 SNEGSKA (reference sequence). The CDR3 DNA is TGCAGTGCTAGTCACGACAGGGGAGACTATGGCTACACCTTC. Amino acids: CSASHDRGDYGYTF.

This clone was picked up a small number of times. The chain joins TRBV3-1 (or the pseudogene TRBV3-2) to TRBJ1-6, with D tentatively TRBD1 (5 bases). The CDR3 spans 17 residues. Germline V gives CDR1 LGHDT, CDR2 YNNKEL (reference sequence). Trimming removed 1 base at V and 1 base at J, with 11 bases between. CDR3 sequence reads: CASSQASGSSYNSPLHF. CDR3 in DNA: TGTGCCAGCAGCCAAGCCTCAGGGTCGTCCTATAATTCACCCCTCCACTTT.

This chain connects TRBV5-4 to TRBJ2-3; no clear D gene. Germline lookup yields CDR1 SGHNT and CDR2 YYREEE (reference sequence). This CDR3 has 13 residues. The ends were cut back, 2 bases at V and 0 bases at J, with 4 bases in the middle. Here the CDR3 DNA reads TGTGCCAGCAGCTTTCCGAGCACAGATACGCAGTATTTT. Its protein product is CASSFPSTDTQYF.

The chain has TRBV5-1 and TRBJ2-7; the D gene is possibly TRBD1 (6 bases). V lost 4 bases and J 3 bases, leaving 14 bases between the germline ends. Germline V CDR1 and CDR2: SGHRS, YFSETQ. The CDR3 covers 14 residues. CDR3 region: CASSHMDSYYEQYF. Written as DNA, the CDR3 is TGCGCCAGCAGCCACATGGACAGTTACTACGAGCAGTACTTC.